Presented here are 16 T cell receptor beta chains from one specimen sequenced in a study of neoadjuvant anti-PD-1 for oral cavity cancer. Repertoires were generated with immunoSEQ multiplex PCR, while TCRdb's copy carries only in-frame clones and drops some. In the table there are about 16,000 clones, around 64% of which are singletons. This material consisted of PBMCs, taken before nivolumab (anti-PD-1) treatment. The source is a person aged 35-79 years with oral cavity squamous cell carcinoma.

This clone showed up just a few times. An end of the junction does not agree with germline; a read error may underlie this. The CDR3 is CASRPTNSEAFF. As DNA, the CDR3 is TGTGCCAGCAGGCCAACGAACAGTGAAGCTTTCTTT. The chain employs TRBV7-9 and TRBJ1-1, with D unclear. Looked up from germline, CDR1 is SEHNR and CDR2 is FQNEAQ (reference sequence). This CDR3 has 12 amino acids.

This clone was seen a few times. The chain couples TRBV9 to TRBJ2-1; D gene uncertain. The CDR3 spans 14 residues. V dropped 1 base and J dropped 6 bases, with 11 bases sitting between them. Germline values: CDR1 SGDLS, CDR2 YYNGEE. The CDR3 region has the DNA TGTGCCAGCAGCGTACGACTTGGGTCCAATGAGCAGTTCTTC. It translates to CASSVRLGSNEQFF.

The CDR3 region is CATKFPTGELFF. The CDR3 DNA follows: TGTGCCACCAAATTCCCCACCGGGGAGCTGTTTTTT. The V call is TRBV6-6, the J call TRBJ2-2; no clear D. Trimming removed 10 bases at V and 4 bases at J, with 10 bases between. Per germline, CDR1 MNHNY and CDR2 SVGAGI (reference sequence). This CDR3 comprises 12 residues.

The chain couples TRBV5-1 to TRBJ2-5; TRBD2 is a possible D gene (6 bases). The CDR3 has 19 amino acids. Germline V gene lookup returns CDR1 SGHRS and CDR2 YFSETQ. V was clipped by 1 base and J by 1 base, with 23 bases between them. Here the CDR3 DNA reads TGCGCCAGCAGCTTGTCCTGGGTAGGAGGGAGAGGGGTCCAAGAGACCCAGTACTTC. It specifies CASSLSWVGGRGVQETQYF.

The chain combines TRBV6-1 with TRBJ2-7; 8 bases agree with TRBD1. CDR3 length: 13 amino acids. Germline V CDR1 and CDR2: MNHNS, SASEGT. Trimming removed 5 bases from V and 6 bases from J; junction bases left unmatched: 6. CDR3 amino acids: CASSRDRSIEQYF. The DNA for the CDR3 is TGTGCCAGCAGTAGGGACAGGAGCATCGAGCAGTACTTC.

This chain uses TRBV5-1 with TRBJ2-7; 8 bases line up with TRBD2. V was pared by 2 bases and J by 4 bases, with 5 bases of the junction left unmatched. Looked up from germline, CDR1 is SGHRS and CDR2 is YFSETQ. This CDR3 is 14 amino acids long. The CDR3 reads CASSLAGVAYEQYF. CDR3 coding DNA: TGCGCCAGCAGCTTAGCGGGAGTTGCATACGAGCAGTACTTC.

The DNA for the CDR3 is TGCGCCAGCAGCTTTGAAGGAGATACGCAGTATTTT. Amino acid sequence: CASSFEGDTQYF. V is TRBV5-1 and J is TRBJ2-3, with D unclear. V lost 2 bases and J lost 5, with 6 bases in between. Germline-derived CDR1 and CDR2 are SGHRS and YFSETQ. The CDR3 runs to 12 residues.

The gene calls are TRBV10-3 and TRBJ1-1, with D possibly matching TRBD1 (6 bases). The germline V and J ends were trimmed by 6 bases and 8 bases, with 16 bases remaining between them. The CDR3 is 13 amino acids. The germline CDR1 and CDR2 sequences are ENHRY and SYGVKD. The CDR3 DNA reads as TGTGCCATCAGGGGGGGGGCCTTAGGAGAAGCTTTCTTT. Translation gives CAIRGGALGEAFF.

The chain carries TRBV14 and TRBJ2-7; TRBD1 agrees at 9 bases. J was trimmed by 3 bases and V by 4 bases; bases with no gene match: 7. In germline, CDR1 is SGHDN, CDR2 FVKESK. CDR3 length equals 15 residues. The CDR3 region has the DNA TGTGCCAGCAGCCTTGGGACAGGGTTAAGCTACGAGCAGTACTTC. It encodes CASSLGTGLSYEQYF.

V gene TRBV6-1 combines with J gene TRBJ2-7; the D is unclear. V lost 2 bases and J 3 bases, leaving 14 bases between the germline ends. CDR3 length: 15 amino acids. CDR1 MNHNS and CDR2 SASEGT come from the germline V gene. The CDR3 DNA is TGTGCCAGCAGTGAATTTCAAGGACCAGTCTACGAGCAGTACTTC. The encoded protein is CASSEFQGPVYEQYF.

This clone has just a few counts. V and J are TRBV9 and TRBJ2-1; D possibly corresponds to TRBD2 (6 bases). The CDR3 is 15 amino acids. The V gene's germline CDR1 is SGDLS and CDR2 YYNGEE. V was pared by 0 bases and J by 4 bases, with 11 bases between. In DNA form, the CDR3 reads TGTGCCAGCAGCGTAGCCGGGAGTGAGTACAATGAGCAGTTCTTC. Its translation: CASSVAGSEYNEQFF.

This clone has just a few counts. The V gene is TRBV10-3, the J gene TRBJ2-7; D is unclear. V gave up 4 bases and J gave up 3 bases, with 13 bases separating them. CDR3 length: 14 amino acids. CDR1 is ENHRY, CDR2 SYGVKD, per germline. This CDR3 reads CAISGGPPLYEQYF. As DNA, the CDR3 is TGTGCCATCAGTGGCGGCCCTCCCCTCTACGAGCAGTACTTC.

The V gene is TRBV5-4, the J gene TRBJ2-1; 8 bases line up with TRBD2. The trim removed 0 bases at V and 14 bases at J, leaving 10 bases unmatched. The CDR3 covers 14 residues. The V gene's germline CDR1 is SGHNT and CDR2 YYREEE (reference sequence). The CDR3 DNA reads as TGTGCCAGCAGCTTGGAGGGACTAGGTGTGGGGGAGTTCTTC. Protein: CASSLEGLGVGEFF.

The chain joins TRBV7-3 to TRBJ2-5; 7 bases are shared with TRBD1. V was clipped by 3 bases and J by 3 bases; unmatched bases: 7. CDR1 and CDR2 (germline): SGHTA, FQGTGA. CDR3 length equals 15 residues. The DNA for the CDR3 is TGTGCCAGCAGCTTTTTGGGACAGAGGAAAGAGACCCAGTACTTC. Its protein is CASSFLGQRKETQYF.

CDR3 DNA sequence: TGTGCCAGCAGCTTAAGGACTAGCGGATACAATGAGCAGTTCTTC. This sequence encodes CASSLRTSGYNEQFF. The V and J genes are TRBV11-2 and TRBJ2-1; 10 bases match TRBD2. CDR1 and CDR2 from the germline V gene are SGHAT and FQNNGV. The ends lost 2 bases at V and 4 bases at J; junction bases unmatched: 2. This CDR3 has 15 amino acids.

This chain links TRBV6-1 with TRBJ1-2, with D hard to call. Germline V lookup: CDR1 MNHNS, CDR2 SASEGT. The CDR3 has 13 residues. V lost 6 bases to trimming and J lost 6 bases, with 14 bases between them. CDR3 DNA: TGTGCCAGCAGACTCTCCGGACCTAATGGCTACACCTTC. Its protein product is CASRLSGPNGYTF.